These T cell receptor beta chains were read from a single sample in a study of blood T cell repertoires in COVID-19. Sequencing used immunoSEQ multiplex PCR; TCRdb keeps in-frame clones, though not all of them. The sample carries 100,000 to 150,000 clones, over 75% recorded once. The source material was peripheral blood. The receptors stem from a man aged 45 to 65 with acute or convalescent COVID-19. The CDR3 runs from the conserved cysteine through the conserved F or W. D genes are given only for firm matches. Size values are once, few and many counts, or a class for expanded clones, and some rows have none.

J	size	V	D	CDR3	DNA
TRBJ1-5	.	TRBV2	TRBD1	CASRARGQGNQPQHF	TGTGCCAGCAGGGCCAGAGGACAGGGGAATCAGCCCCAGCATTTT
TRBJ1-3	.	TRBV9	.	CASSVGGVGNTIYF	TGTGCCAGCAGCGTAGGCGGGGTCGGAAACACCATATATTTT
TRBJ2-5	.	TRBV11-2	TRBD2	CASSRRVAGPQETQYF	TGTGCCAGCAGCCGTCGTGTAGCGGGACCACAAGAGACCCAGTACTTC
TRBJ2-3	.	TRBV4-3	.	CASSQGGHTTDTQYF	TGCGCCAGCAGCCAAGGTGGTCATACAACAGATACGCAGTATTTT
TRBJ1-2	.	TRBV29-1	.	CSVQGNYGYTF	TGCAGCGTTCAGGGTAACTATGGCTACACCTTC
TRBJ1-1	.	TRBV11-2	.	CASSLAGGASEAFF	TGTGCCAGCAGCTTAGCGGGGGGGGCGTCTGAAGCTTTCTTT
TRBJ1-6	.	TRBV9	.	CASSPDWVPYNSPLHF	TGTGCCAGCAGCCCCGACTGGGTCCCCTATAATTCACCCCTCCACTTT
TRBJ2-1	.	TRBV25-1	.	CASSGETLYNEQFF	TGTGCCAGCAGTGGTGAGACACTTTACAATGAGCAGTTCTTC
TRBJ2-3	.	TRBV5-8	TRBD1	CASSPGQGSTDTQYF	TGTGCCAGCAGCCCGGGACAGGGGAGCACAGATACGCAGTATTTT
TRBJ1-2	.	TRBV29-1	TRBD1	CSVPPGQGGYGYTF	TGCAGCGTGCCCCCGGGACAGGGGGGCTATGGCTACACCTTC
TRBJ2-1	.	TRBV11-2	.	CASSLDLRQQQFF	TGTGCCAGCAGCTTAGATCTGAGGCAACAGCAGTTCTTC
TRBJ1-2	once	TRBV6-5	.	CASSYGGAPPGGYTF	TGTGCCAGCAGTTACGGGGGGGCCCCTCCCGGTGGCTACACCTTC
TRBJ2-4	.	TRBV5-6	TRBD2	CASSWLAGDKNIQYF	TGTGCCAGCAGCTGGCTAGCGGGAGACAAAAACATTCAGTACTTC